Given below is one T cell receptor beta chain in context. Its specific antigen is unknown. Per-nucleotide qualities are absent, and no much larger clonotype sits a single base away. TCRbeta CDR3 regions were amplified from genomic DNA using the immunoSEQ Assay, a bias-controlled multiplex PCR. The source study handled its data this way. The number of nucleated cells in each sample was estimated by amplification of reference gene primers within the assay. To quantify the absolute abundance of each unique TCRbeta CDR3 rearrangement, sequence reads were collapsed and filtered. For each sample, productive Simpson clonality was calculated by taking the square root of Simpson's diversity index across productive rearrangements. Imported from immuneACCESS, the table was reduced by TCRdb to in-frame sequences with V and J called. These copies leave out some clones; in studies compared against another copy, an unresolved V gene accounts for under half, and the cause of the remainder is not known. D and trimming come from the DNA, and the V and J calls and clone size come from that table. This sample lists tens of thousands of clones; roughly 86% were detected once. The top ten clones comprise around 35% of the sample.

This specimen comes from a study of blood T cell repertoires in COVID-19 (dated by TCRdb to about 2020). At the level of the whole study: The collaborator samples originated in the United States, Italy and Spain and spanned the acute and convalescent phases of COVID-19. Where available, HLA class I and class II types were taken from metadata supplied by the sample provider and were not determined by assay-based typing. The prospective study material was composed of cDNA or gDNA derived from T cells, B-cell-depleted T cells, or PBMCs. The repertoires were made available in a free public database intended to serve as a resource for research on the immune response to SARS-CoV-2. The sample metadata nearly always contained a de-identified subject ID, COVID-19 status, age in years and sex. Samples were obtained from the ongoing ImmuneRACE study (first 160 participants) and from approximately 1,200 subjects provided by 6 global collaborators. Subjects who had been exposed to COVID-19, were actively infected with it, or had recovered from it provided the deeply sampled blood TCRbeta repertoires that made up the dataset. Findings and caveats that apply to the study as a whole: The quantity of clinical and demographic metadata differed by source and by participant and was supplied without curation.

Each collaborating institution followed its own protocols to collect whole blood in K2EDTA tubes. For TCRbeta analysis, collaborators shipped samples as frozen whole blood, isolated PBMCs, or DNA extracted from either of those sample types. V loses 0 bases, J loses 6 bases, and the germline ends lie 16 bases apart. The CDR3 starts with the cysteine, ends with the phenylalanine, and has 16 residues. Only CDR3 DNA is held: 48 bases, read in frame from base 1. In the germline V gene, CDR1 corresponds to SGDLS and CDR2 to YYNGEE. Sequencing was done on a sample of peripheral blood. The receptor's source is a man between 65 and 85 years old with acute or convalescent COVID-19. The rearranged segments are TRBV9 and TRBJ2-1; matching of 8 bases hints at TRBD2 as the D gene. The base sequence is TGTGCCAGCAGCGTAGGAGCCAGGGGGACTAGCAATGAGCAGTTCTTC. This is translated as CASSVGARGTSNEQFF. When the CDR3 is completed using the reference TRBV9 and TRBJ2-1 genes on either side, the full variable domain is DSGVTQTPKHLITATGQRVTLRCSPRSGDLSVYWYQQSLDQGLQFLIQYYNGEERAKGNILERFSAQQFPDLHSELNLSSLELGDSALYFCASSVGARGTSNEQFFGPGTRLTVL.